This TCR beta chain was sequenced during a study of T cell repertoires in cytomegalovirus infection. In regard to this clonotype: What it recognizes is unknown.

The CDR3 covers 16 residues. Germline CDR1 and CDR2: MNHEY and SVGEGT. V lost 7 bases and J lost 3; bases outside the gene matches: 10. MiXCR, applied by TCRdb to the reads, yields one record per CDR3 protein. Of approximately 730,000 distinct CDR3 sequences listed, roughly 29% are singletons. The chain employs TRBV6-2 or TRBV6-3 and TRBJ2-2, with 8 bases matching TRBD2. The sequencing here drew on cultured CD8+ T cells from PBMCs, taken from culture after CMV antigen stimulation. The clonotype comes from a human donor in good health (CMV status not recorded). Some clones in this sample may be carry-over from other donors' samples. CDR3 in DNA: TGTGCCAGCACCTACGGGGGGGCAAAGGACACCGGGGAGCTGTTTTTT. As protein: CASTYGGAKDTGELFF.